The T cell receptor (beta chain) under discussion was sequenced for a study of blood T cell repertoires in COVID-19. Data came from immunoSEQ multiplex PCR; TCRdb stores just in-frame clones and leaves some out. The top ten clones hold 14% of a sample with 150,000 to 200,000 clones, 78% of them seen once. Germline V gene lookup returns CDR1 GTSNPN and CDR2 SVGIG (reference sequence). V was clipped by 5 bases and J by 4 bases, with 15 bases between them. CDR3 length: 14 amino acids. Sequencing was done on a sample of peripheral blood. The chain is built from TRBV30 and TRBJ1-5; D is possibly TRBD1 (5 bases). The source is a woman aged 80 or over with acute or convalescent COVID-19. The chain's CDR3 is CAWSRQSSNQPQHF. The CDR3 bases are TGTGCCTGGTCTAGACAGTCCTCTAATCAGCCCCAGCATTTT.